This T cell receptor (beta chain) stems from a study of blood T cell repertoires in COVID-19. Original processing methods: Cell counts per sample came from amplifying reference gene primers. This table comes from immunoSEQ multiplex PCR, and its TCRdb copy is limited to in-frame clones, with some not included. Clone size and V and J calls were adopted from that table, with D and trimming inferred from the DNA. The sample lists 95,000 to 110,000 clones, roughly 84% occurring once. Sequences were obtained from peripheral blood. The receptor was isolated from a human donor in a cohort sampled during active COVID-19.

The CDR3 DNA reads as TGCGCCAGCAGCTTGAGAGACGTCGGGAATGAGCAGTTCTTC. It is translated as CASSLRDVGNEQFF. The gene calls are TRBV5-1 and TRBJ2-1, with D uncertain. V lost 1 base and J 7 bases, leaving 12 bases between the germline ends. Germline V gene lookup returns CDR1 SGHRS and CDR2 YFSETQ. This CDR3 comprises 14 residues.